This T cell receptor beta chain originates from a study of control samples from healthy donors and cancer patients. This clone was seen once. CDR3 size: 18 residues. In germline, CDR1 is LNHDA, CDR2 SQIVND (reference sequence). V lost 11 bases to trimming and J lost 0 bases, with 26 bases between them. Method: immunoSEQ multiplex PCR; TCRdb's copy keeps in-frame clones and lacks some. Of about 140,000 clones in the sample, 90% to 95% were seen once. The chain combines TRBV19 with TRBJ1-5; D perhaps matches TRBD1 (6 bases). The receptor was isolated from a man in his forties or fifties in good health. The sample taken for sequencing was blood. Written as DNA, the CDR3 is TGTGCCTTATCCGCAATGGATCCAGGGGCTCATAGCAATCAGCCCCAGCATTTT. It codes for CALSAMDPGAHSNQPQHF.